This T cell receptor (beta chain) was recovered during a study of shared clonotypes between healthy human individuals (TCRdb year 2020). Study-wide context: A few men and two women, aged 18 to 49 years, made up the cohort. Leukapheresis yielded between about 0.94 and 9 billion PBMCs per donor. To estimate repertoire size and how much clonotype sharing occurs between individuals, the study deeply sequenced the blood TCR repertoires of five healthy adults. Different laboratories and diverse techniques were used to prepare libraries and sequence TCR repertoires, to increase sequencing depth and limit assay-specific biases. For each donor, three plates each were used for CD4 naive and CD4 memory, two plates were used for CD8 naive, and one plate was used for CD8 memory.

TCR CDR3 regions were amplified from genomic DNA by multiplex PCR using the deep immunoSEQ assay. Extracted genomic DNA from each cell subset was distributed evenly across all wells of several immunoSEQ 96-well plates, and each plate was treated as a replicate. Each replicate PCR for sorted subsets received roughly 0.2 ug genomic DNA, equal to about 30,000 T cell genomes. Purified libraries were measured with a Qubit 3.0 fluorometer, size-checked on a Bioanalyzer 2100, and measured again with the KAPA Library Quantification kit. Every immunoSEQ 96-well plate was sequenced on a dedicated single-read 150-cycle Illumina NextSeq 550 flow cell. In the original analysis: Because the immunoSEQ output held only junctional sequences and lacked quality scores, the filtering could not match the filtering applied to full-length reads. Sequences were annotated with PyIR, a Python wrapper for IgBLAST v1.9, using IMGT germline references to assign V/J genes and CDR3. Reads with weak V/J assignments (E-value above 1e-6), missing CDR3, stop codons, out-of-frame junctions, or ambiguous translated residues were removed. V3J clonotypes were defined as sequences sharing an identical inferred V gene, J gene, and CDR3 amino acid sequence. The percentage overlap between two repertoires was calculated by dividing the number of shared unique clonotypes by the size of the smaller repertoire. Repertoire richness was assessed with RTK rarefaction, the Chao1 estimator, and Recon v2.1 estimates of unobserved clonotypes. Generation probabilities were computed with OLGA for all TCRbeta clonotypes obtained by the gDNA method from four donors. TCRdb limited this immuneACCESS table to in-frame rearrangements with V and J called. A share of clones is missing; checked studies link under half to unresolved V genes, and the rest is unexplained. V, J and clone size are those of that table, while D and trimming were read from the DNA. The sample table shows a few hundred thousand clones, and approximately 97% are seen once. In total, the top ten clones hold 0.057% of the sample.

For this clone: Its antigen remains undetermined. No base quality information exists; no much larger clone differs at one position.

Trimmed from V: 9 bases; trimmed from J: 1 base; junction bases lacking a gene match: 2. The germline V gene gives CDR1 as SNHLY and CDR2 as FYNNEI. Reading from cysteine to phenylalanine, the CDR3 counts 13 amino acids. The kept DNA is CDR3 alone, 39 bases in frame from the first base. Summary of the overall study and its limitations: Higher generation probabilities were observed for clonotypes shared by all four sorted-subset donors than for non-shared clonotypes. Naive subsets generally had larger estimated clonotype richness than memory subsets did. The genetic and exposure-history diversity represented was limited by the small number of donors. Incomplete sequencing was indicated by rarefaction of sorted-subset datasets, despite the large sequencing depth. Pairwise subsampling indicated that sequencing depth was expected to affect the degree of clonotype sharing among donors. Sampling was limited to blood, and TCR repertoires in tissue likely differ from TCR repertoires in blood. Across four donors, approximately 5% of naive CD4, approximately 3.6% of naive CD8, 2.3% of memory CD4, and approximately 0.4% of memory CD8 clonotypes were shared.

The donors were healthy, HIV-negative adults with no recently reported acute infections or vaccinations. Only Caucasian adults living in Nashville, Tennessee, USA were represented among the donors. CD4+ T cells were enriched by magnetic negative selection; naive cells were then positively selected on CD45RA, and the negative fraction formed the memory subset. After blood collection by leukapheresis, PBMCs were isolated using Ficoll-Histopaque density gradient centrifugation and then cryopreserved in the vapor phase of liquid nitrogen. Analytical flow cytometry was used to check the purity and quantity of each magnetically sorted T cell population. From each sorted fraction, genomic DNA was isolated and quantified by UV absorbance on a Nanodrop 2000c.

The sequence joins TRBV2 to TRBJ2-1; the junction holds 8 bases that match TRBD1. The source of this sequence is a woman aged 30 to 39 in good health. Sequenced material: naive CD4+ T cells sorted from blood. In light of the paper, this sample's cell subset or site label describes: CD45RA+ positively selected. The nucleotide sequence is TGTGCCAGTACAGGGGGTTCCTACAATGAGCAGTTCTTC. This gives the protein CASTGGSYNEQFF.